The 17 T cell receptor beta chains in this list originate from one sample, sequenced in a study of blood T cells in healthy people across ages. Together with a sample-barcoded 5' primer, a J-beta primer mix was included in a second PCR lasting roughly 7 to 11 cycles. Using its own MiXCR run on the 5' RACE reads, TCRdb lists one record per CDR3 protein. There are roughly 1.7 million distinct CDR3 sequences in the sample; approximately 32% occur only once, and about 11% lies in the top ten. Sequenced material: blood. Every receptor here comes from a woman aged 25 to 39 in good health.

The chain couples TRBV10-3 to TRBJ2-7; no clear D. The CDR3 runs 12 residues. V lost 7 bases and J lost 7, with 14 bases in between. Germline V gives CDR1 ENHRY, CDR2 SYGVKD. The CDR3 DNA follows: TGTGCCATCAATTTAGATCTGAGAGAGCAGTACTTC. This codes for CAINLDLREQYF.

As for this clonotype: A much larger clone differs from this one at a single base, so this may be a read error. The rearrangement joins TRBV29-1 to TRBJ2-1; no clear D. Germline CDR1 SQVTM, CDR2 ANQGSEA. The CDR3 covers 16 residues. Trimming shortened V by 3 bases and J by 0 bases, and 15 bases separated the two germline ends. Here the CDR3 DNA reads TGCAGCGTTGAGGTTGGACGGCTGAGCTCCTACAATGAGCAGTTCTTC. This sequence encodes CSVEVGRLSSYNEQFF.

Only a few counts were recorded for this clonotype. CDR3 loop: CASSSLTGERGYNEQFF. Here the CDR3 DNA reads TGTGCCAGCAGCTCCCTTACAGGGGAAAGAGGGTACAATGAGCAGTTCTTC. The rearrangement links TRBV7-9 to TRBJ2-1; 7 bases map to TRBD1. The V gene's germline CDR1 is SEHNR and CDR2 FQNEAQ (reference sequence). Germline trimming cut 4 bases from V and 4 bases from J; bases unmatched to any gene: 13. The CDR3 sequence is 17 residues long.

This chain uses TRBV6-2 or TRBV6-3 with TRBJ2-3, with TRBD1 identical over 11 bases. Losses at the gene ends were 8 bases for V and 6 bases for J; bases not matched to a gene: 4. The CDR3 is 13 amino acids. The germline CDR1 and CDR2 sequences are MNHEY and SVGEGT. The CDR3 sequence: CASRTGGGDTQYF. CDR3 nucleotides: TGTGCCAGCCGGACAGGGGGCGGGGATACGCAGTATTTT.

This clonotype was counted between two and nine times. CDR3 DNA: TGTGCCAGCAGTCCCCGTCAGGGGGAGGTTGAGGGCGGGGAGCTGTTTTTT. Translated: CASSPRQGEVEGGELFF. This chain joins TRBV6-6 and TRBJ2-2; possibly TRBD1 for D (7 bases). The CDR3 contains 17 residues. Trimming took 5 bases from V and 7 from J, leaving 23 bases between them. Germline CDR1 reads MNHNY; CDR2 reads SVGAGI (reference sequence).

The genes are TRBV7-8 and TRBJ2-5; 9 positions match TRBD2. The trim removed 1 base at V and 1 base at J, leaving 10 bases unmatched. The CDR3 contains 18 residues. Germline CDR1 SGHVS, CDR2 FQNEAQ. The CDR3, as DNA: TGTGCCAGCAGCTTAGGCTTGATAGCGGGAGTAGTCCAAGAGACCCAGTACTTC. Residues: CASSLGLIAGVVQETQYF.

This clonotype was observed a few times. CDR3 DNA sequence: TGTGCCAGCAGCCATACGGGGTTCCAGGGGACCCAGTACTTC. Translated, it gives CASSHTGFQGTQYF. The chain is built from TRBV5-6 and TRBJ2-5; the D call may be TRBD1 or TRBD2 (5 bases each). The CDR3 extends over 14 amino acids. V dropped 4 bases and J dropped 7 bases, with 17 bases sitting between them. Germline values: CDR1 SGHDT, CDR2 YYEEEE.

For this clonotype: Here the CDR3 omits its conserved ending phenylalanine or tryptophan, so a read error is the likely source. The rearrangement uses TRBV7-3 and TRBJ2-5; D is unclear. Germline V gene lookup returns CDR1 SGHTA and CDR2 FQGTGA. V lost 8 bases and J 4 bases, leaving 11 bases between the germline ends. The CDR3 spans 12 residues. The CDR3 spells CASPQTRETQYV. For the CDR3, the DNA is TGTGCCAGCCCCCAAACAAGAGAGACCCAGTACGTC.

The V gene is TRBV6-6, the J gene TRBJ2-7; 7 nucleotides agree with TRBD1. The trim removed 6 bases at V and 2 bases at J, leaving 4 bases unmatched. The CDR3 sequence is 13 residues long. CDR1 is MNHNY, CDR2 SVGAGI, per germline (reference sequence). CDR3 loop: CASRQGPTYEQYF. The CDR3 DNA follows: TGTGCCAGCAGACAGGGGCCCACCTACGAGCAGTACTTC.

This clonotype was seen many times. The junction departs from germline at one end; a sequencing error may be responsible. The chain recombines TRBV7-9 with TRBJ2-7, with D possibly matching TRBD2 (7 bases). The V gene's germline CDR1 is SEHNR and CDR2 FQNEAQ (reference sequence). The CDR3 length is 14 residues. This chain's CDR3 is CASSLGEGAYEQYF. The CDR3 coding sequence is TGCGCCAGCAGCTTAGGGGAGGGGGCCTACGAGCAGTACTTC.

The rearrangement uses TRBV27 and TRBJ2-2, with D possibly being TRBD2 (6 bases). Trimming left V 5 bases short and J 6 bases short, with 19 bases between. Germline CDR1 MNHEY, CDR2 SMNVEV (reference sequence). The CDR3 extends over 16 amino acids. This CDR3 reads CASSPITPTGAGELFF. The CDR3 nucleotides are TGTGCCAGCAGTCCCATAACCCCGACGGGGGCCGGGGAGCTGTTTTTT.

This clonotype was detected a few times. The chain is built from TRBV6-1 and TRBJ2-3; no clear D. Germline loops: CDR1 MNHNS, CDR2 SASEGT. Deletions cut 8 bases from V and 7 bases from J, with 10 bases between. This CDR3 region has 11 residues. The CDR3 nucleotides read TGTGCCAGCGGCCGGGTGAATACGCAGTATTTT. Its translation is CASGRVNTQYF.

This clonotype occurred a few times. The rearrangement links TRBV20-1 to TRBJ1-4; D is possibly TRBD1 (6 bases). The length of the CDR3 is 13 residues. CDR1 is DFQATT, CDR2 SNEGSKA, per germline (reference sequence). V was clipped by 4 bases and J by 6 bases, with 12 bases between them. The CDR3 DNA follows: TGCAGTGCTAAACAGGGTCTATATGAAAAACTGTTTTTT. It yields the protein CSAKQGLYEKLFF.

The rearrangement joins TRBV4-2 to TRBJ1-2; a weak D match, TRBD1 (6 bases). The CDR3 has 15 residues. In germline, CDR1 is LGHNA, CDR2 YNFKEQ. Trimming cost V 1 base and J 0 bases, with 9 bases left between them. CDR3 bases: TGTGCCAGCAGCCAAGCAGCAGGGGCTAACTATGGCTACACCTTC. Its protein product is CASSQAAGANYGYTF.

The chain is built from TRBV10-3 and TRBJ1-2; 7 bases are shared with TRBD1. Germline V gene sequence: CDR1 ENHRY, CDR2 SYGVKD. With 11 bases clipped from V and 4 bases from J, the junction kept 10 bases outside the gene matches. This CDR3 region has 13 residues. Written as DNA, the CDR3 is TGTGCCGTATCGGGGGACAGAATCTATGGCTACACCTTC. It specifies CAVSGDRIYGYTF.

V gene TRBV20-1 combines with J gene TRBJ1-5, with a tentative D call TRBD1 (5 bases). The length of the CDR3 is 13 residues. V was pared by 5 bases and J by 7 bases, with 15 bases between. Germline V CDR1 and CDR2: DFQATT, SNEGSKA (reference sequence). CDR3 nucleotides: TGCAGTGCTCAAGAAGGGGTCGGGCAGCCCCAGCATTTT. It yields the protein CSAQEGVGQPQHF.

This clonotype was seen ten or more times. The gene calls are TRBV7-9 and TRBJ2-3; 9 bases fit TRBD1. Germline lookup yields CDR1 SEHNR and CDR2 FQNEAQ (reference sequence). After removal of 6 bases from V and 3 bases from J, the junction contained 10 bases not matched to a gene. CDR3 length equals 16 residues. CDR3 sequence: CASRKTGQGRTDTQYF. CDR3 DNA sequence: TGTGCCAGCAGGAAGACGGGACAGGGACGGACAGATACGCAGTATTTT. The full variable domain, completed using reference TRBV7-9 and TRBJ2-3, is DTGVSQNPRHKITKRGQNVTFRCDPISEHNRLYWYRQTLGQGPEFLTYFQNEAQLEKSRLLSDRFSAERPKGSFSTLEIQRTEQGDSAMYLCASRKTGQGRTDTQYFGPGTRLTVL.